Here is one TCR beta chain with its context. It has no known antigen specificity. Qualities for individual bases were not recorded, and no much larger clone is one base off. This entry comes from a study of T-cell memory formation after mild COVID-19 listed by TCRdb under 2021. Regarding the complete study: TCR sequence clusters from the two donors were found to be largely donor specific. Two young, previously healthy adult volunteers made up the cohort, one male and one female. In two donors, T-cell clones that expanded and contracted after mild COVID-19 were tracked by sequencing TCRalpha and TCRbeta repertoires over time.

The study at large found these results: From day 15 to 85, contracting clones showed balanced CD4/CD8 phenotypes, whereas a second wave of clones that expanded from day 15 to 37 leaned towards CD4+. Contracting CD4+ clones appeared mostly in the CM and EM memory subsets, whereas CD8+ clones were enriched in EMRA. Whether the second-wave clones peaking on day 37 were SARS-CoV-2 specific was not confirmed. The study included only two mild cases, and larger cohorts that include severe cases with pre-infection samples were judged to be necessary. Some responding clones were detected in pre-infection memory, suggesting pre-existing cross-reactive memory T cells joined the SARS-CoV-2 response.

Data came from an Illumina NovaSeq 6000. cDNA libraries for TCRalpha and TCRbeta were prepared by 5'RACE using constant-segment primers, with sample barcodes and unique molecular identifiers added. Trizol reagent was used to extract RNA from every sample. The libraries were amplified in two PCR steps, and the second step added a second sample barcode and Illumina TruSeq adapters. Sequencing of the libraries was done on an Illumina NovaSeq, producing 2 x 150 bp paired-end reads. Per the original workflow: Reads were demultiplexed and collapsed into UMI-guided consensus sequences with migec v1.2.7. Using mixcr v2.1.11, UMI consensuses were aligned to TRA and TRB V and J templates and then assembled into clonotypes. A clonotype was counted as expanded or contracted only if both edgeR and NoisET called the change significant, with noise models trained on biological replicates. For edgeR calls, a false discovery rate-adjusted p below 0.01 and a log2 fold-change threshold of 1 were applied. As an exploratory analysis of dynamics, max-normalized trajectories of the 1000 most abundant clonotypes were examined with PCA combined with hierarchical clustering. Each responding clone was given a CD4 or CD8 phenotype based on the CD4+ and CD8+ repertoires, which had been sequenced separately. Starting from the raw public reads, TCRdb applied fastp trimming at Q25, assembled clones with MiXCR and retained in-frame beta chains. Entries are consolidated by CDR3 protein sequence, retaining the most common genes and DNA. These V and J calls derive from TCRdb rather than the authors' analysis. This sample is represented by under 300,000 distinct CDR3 sequences; approximately 8.4% of them were singletons. Of the sample, 22% falls within the top ten clones.

CDR1 is given as SNHLY and CDR2 as FYNNEI, both from the germline V gene. For this chain, trimming is 8 bases at the V end and 1 base at the J end, and the number of junction bases without a gene match is 5. Its CDR3 holds 15 amino acids, cysteine through phenylalanine. Of the read, only the CDR3 DNA is kept; its 45 bases are in frame from base 1. Ficoll-Paque density gradient centrifugation was the method used to isolate PBMCs. Sequencing was carried out using PBMCs or a T cell subset sorted from them (not recorded which). The rearranged segments are TRBV2 and TRBJ2-5; 12 junctional bases match TRBD2. The TCR was taken from a man younger than 30 who had mild COVID-19 (a few samples of this study predate the infection). The sample titles of this study are shuffled in the database, so cell type and time point are left out; the donor was told from shared clones. The DNA is TGTGCCAGCGTAGGGACTAGCGGGTTCCAAGAGACCCAGTACTTC. Its protein is CASVGTSGFQETQYF.